This T cell receptor beta chain derives from a study of blood T cell repertoires in COVID-19. The data were produced by immunoSEQ multiplex PCR, yet TCRdb's version contains in-frame clones alone and is incomplete. This repertoire shows over 150,000 clones, around 90% found once; its top ten account for approximately 0.59%. The CDR3 is made up of 14 amino acids. V lost 6 bases to trimming and J lost 3 bases; unmatched junction nucleotides: 4. Germline loops: CDR1 MNHEY, CDR2 SMNVEV (reference sequence). The sequence was collected from a man in his fifties or sixties with acute or convalescent COVID-19. The sequenced material came from peripheral blood. V usage is TRBV27 and J usage is TRBJ1-5, with 8 bases matching TRBD1. The CDR3, as DNA: TGTGCCAGCAGGCCGACAGGGGCCAATCAGCCCCAGCATTTT. The encoded protein is CASRPTGANQPQHF.